These T cell receptor beta chains were read from a single sample in a study of blood T cell repertoires in COVID-19. Here immunoSEQ multiplex PCR was the method, and the copy in TCRdb shows in-frame clones only, minus some. Found here are about 220,000 clones, approximately 86% of them singletons; the top ten hold about 2.9%. Sequences were obtained from peripheral blood. The receptors were gathered from a woman in her twenties or thirties who had recovered from COVID-19. The CDR3 runs from the conserved cysteine through the conserved F or W. The D gene is left open where the match is weak. For some rows the clone size is stated as once, few or many, or as a class when expanded; others skip it.

J gene: TRBJ2-3
D gene: TRBD2
V gene: TRBV4-1
clone size: NA
CDR3 protein: CASSPLGPSGGTTDTQYF
CDR3 DNA: TGCGCCAGCAGCCCGCTGGGGCCCAGCGGGGGGACCACAGATACGCAGTATTTT

J gene: TRBJ1-5
D gene: TRBD1
V gene: TRBV19
clone size: NA
CDR3 protein: CASSLGQGNNQPQHF
CDR3 DNA: TGTGCCAGTAGTTTGGGACAGGGGAACAATCAGCCCCAGCATTTT

J gene: TRBJ2-7
D gene: NA
V gene: TRBV6-2/TRBV6-3
clone size: once
CDR3 protein: CASSLPPREQYF
CDR3 DNA: TGTGCCAGCAGCCTACCCCCTCGGGAGCAGTACTTC

J gene: TRBJ2-1
D gene: TRBD1
V gene: TRBV4-1
clone size: NA
CDR3 protein: CASSLVPGQGRSSYNEQFF
CDR3 DNA: TGCGCCAGCAGCCTCGTCCCGGGACAGGGACGGAGCTCCTACAATGAGCAGTTCTTC

J gene: TRBJ1-1
D gene: NA
V gene: TRBV5-1
clone size: NA
CDR3 protein: CASSLPLETKNTEAFF
CDR3 DNA: TGCGCCAGCAGCTTACCCCTCGAGACAAAGAACACTGAAGCTTTCTTT

J gene: TRBJ1-6
D gene: NA
V gene: TRBV30
clone size: few
CDR3 protein: CAWAVGGNSPLHF
CDR3 DNA: TGTGCCTGGGCAGTCGGGGGGAATTCACCCCTCCACTTT

J gene: TRBJ1-1
D gene: TRBD1
V gene: TRBV7-3
clone size: NA
CDR3 protein: CASSRGTENTEAFF
CDR3 DNA: TGTGCCAGCAGCCGGGGGACAGAGAACACTGAAGCTTTCTTT

J gene: TRBJ2-7
D gene: TRBD1
V gene: TRBV25-1
clone size: NA
CDR3 protein: CASSLGGTGGDREQYF
CDR3 DNA: TGTGCCAGCAGTTTGGGAGGGACAGGGGGGGATCGGGAGCAGTACTTC

J gene: TRBJ1-2
D gene: TRBD1
V gene: TRBV7-9
clone size: NA
CDR3 protein: CASSPGTVGYTF
CDR3 DNA: TGTGCCAGCAGCCCAGGGACAGTCGGCTACACCTTC

J gene: TRBJ2-3
D gene: NA
V gene: TRBV12-3/TRBV12-4
clone size: NA
CDR3 protein: CASSLGGDTQYF
CDR3 DNA: TGTGCCAGCAGTTTGGGGGGAGATACGCAGTATTTT

J gene: TRBJ1-1
D gene: NA
V gene: TRBV12-3/TRBV12-4
clone size: once
CDR3 protein: CASSFGPNTEAFF
CDR3 DNA: TGTGCCAGCAGTTTTGGCCCGAACACTGAAGCTTTCTTT

J gene: TRBJ2-5
D gene: TRBD1
V gene: TRBV5-1
clone size: NA
CDR3 protein: CASSFNQGEQETQYF
CDR3 DNA: TGCGCCAGCAGCTTTAACCAGGGGGAGCAAGAGACCCAGTACTTC

J gene: TRBJ2-5
D gene: NA
V gene: TRBV5-1
clone size: NA
CDR3 protein: CASSWVIGGQETQYF
CDR3 DNA: TGCGCCAGCAGCTGGGTTATAGGGGGTCAAGAGACCCAGTACTTC

J gene: TRBJ1-4
D gene: TRBD1
V gene: TRBV13
clone size: NA
CDR3 protein: CASSPRQGLHEKLFF
CDR3 DNA: TGTGCCAGCAGCCCCCGACAGGGTTTACATGAAAAACTGTTTTTT

J gene: TRBJ2-3
D gene: NA
V gene: TRBV1
clone size: NA
CDR3 protein: CTSSQEGNPNDGTDTQYF
CDR3 DNA: TGCACCAGCAGCCAAGAGGGCAACCCTAATGACGGCACAGATACGCAGTATTTT

J gene: TRBJ2-5
D gene: NA
V gene: TRBV12-5
clone size: NA
CDR3 protein: CASGSLAETQYF
CDR3 DNA: TGTGCTAGTGGTTCTCTGGCCGAGACCCAGTACTTC

J gene: TRBJ2-7
D gene: NA
V gene: TRBV4-3
clone size: NA
CDR3 protein: CASSQARTPTYEQYF
CDR3 DNA: TGCGCCAGCAGCCAAGCTAGGACTCCGACGTATGAGCAGTACTTC

J gene: TRBJ2-5
D gene: TRBD2
V gene: TRBV9
clone size: NA
CDR3 protein: CASSVAHSGGNQETQYF
CDR3 DNA: TGTGCCAGCAGCGTAGCGCATAGCGGGGGGAACCAAGAGACCCAGTACTTC

J gene: TRBJ1-2
D gene: NA
V gene: TRBV5-6
clone size: few
CDR3 protein: CASSTLGLSNYGYTF
CDR3 DNA: TGTGCCAGCAGCACACTGGGACTCTCTAACTATGGCTACACCTTC

J gene: TRBJ1-4
D gene: NA
V gene: TRBV3-1/TRBV3-2
clone size: NA
CDR3 protein: CASSRLGGGLGEKLFF
CDR3 DNA: TGTGCCAGCAGCCGCCTCGGGGGGGGACTGGGAGAAAAACTGTTTTTT

J gene: TRBJ2-1
D gene: TRBD1
V gene: TRBV29-1
clone size: NA
CDR3 protein: CSVDRGQHNEQFF
CDR3 DNA: TGCAGCGTTGACAGGGGGCAACACAATGAGCAGTTCTTC

J gene: TRBJ2-3
D gene: NA
V gene: TRBV7-3
clone size: NA
CDR3 protein: CASSLEGGGTDTQYF
CDR3 DNA: TGTGCCAGCAGCCTGGAGGGGGGGGGCACAGATACGCAGTATTTT

J gene: TRBJ2-7
D gene: TRBD1
V gene: TRBV13
clone size: NA
CDR3 protein: CASSEGDRELYEQYF
CDR3 DNA: TGTGCCAGCAGCGAGGGCGACAGGGAACTCTACGAGCAGTACTTC

J gene: TRBJ1-5
D gene: NA
V gene: TRBV7-3
clone size: NA
CDR3 protein: CASRRPRVQPQHF
CDR3 DNA: TGTGCCAGCAGACGGCCCCGGGTTCAGCCCCAGCATTTT